A single sample is the source of the 20 T cell receptor beta chains below, sequenced in a study of post-analysis software for immune sequencing data. Their cognate antigens are unknown. Unique molecular identifiers featured in each of the TCR beta cDNA libraries. TCRdb re-called the PCR reads through MiXCR, storing one row per CDR3 protein. The sample gives 650,000 to 850,000 distinct CDR3 sequences, around 42% of which show up once; just under 5% is in the top ten. Study-wide results and caveats: There were a few TRBV segments more frequent in patients than controls, and TRBV5-6, TRBV5-1 and TRBV20-1 were among them.

Material for sequencing was blood. The origin of the receptors is a girl under 18 with multiple sclerosis.

The chain carries TRBV28 and TRBJ2-1, with D hard to call. V was cut by 6 bases and J by 0 bases, with 9 bases left in between. The CDR3 length is 14 residues. Looked up from germline, CDR1 is MDHEN and CDR2 is SYDVKM. In DNA form, the CDR3 reads TGTGCCAGCAGGCCTACGAGCTCCTACAATGAGCAGTTCTTC. Protein: CASRPTSSYNEQFF. The variable domain in full, completed from reference TRBV28 and TRBJ2-1, reads DVKVTQSSRYLVKRTGEKVFLECVQDMDHENMFWYRQDPGLGLRLIYFSYDVKMKEKGDIPEGYSVSREKKERFSLILESASTNQTSMYLCASRPTSSYNEQFFGPGTRLTVL.

This chain uses TRBV2 with TRBJ2-1, with 7 nucleotides matching TRBD1. The CDR3 consists of 13 residues. V shed 6 bases, J shed 10 bases, and the junction held 9 bases outside the gene matches. In germline, CDR1 is SNHLY, CDR2 FYNNEI. The CDR3 DNA sequence: TGTGCCAGCAGACTCACAGGGGTTGGGGAGCAGTTCTTC. Protein: CASRLTGVGEQFF.

The rearrangement uses TRBV20-1 and TRBJ2-1; D may correspond to TRBD1 or TRBD2 (5 bases each). The CDR3 covers 15 residues. V lost 4 bases and J 8 bases, leaving 21 bases between the germline ends. CDR1 and CDR2 from the germline V gene are DFQATT and SNEGSKA (reference sequence). DNA for the CDR3: TGCAGTGCTATTGCCGGGACGCCGGAGGTCGATGAGCAGTTCTTC. Protein sequence: CSAIAGTPEVDEQFF.

The V and J genes are TRBV29-1 and TRBJ1-1; TRBD1 matches at 9 bases. Germline CDR1 and CDR2: SQVTM and ANQGSEA. CDR3 length: 16 amino acids. The trim removed 3 bases at V and 4 bases at J, leaving 12 bases unmatched. The CDR3 nucleotides are TGCAGCGTTGAGACCTGGACAGGGGAGCATGGCACTGAAGCTTTCTTT. Its protein product is CSVETWTGEHGTEAFF.

This chain connects TRBV5-1 to TRBJ1-2; D uncertain. The germline V gene has CDR1 SGHRS and CDR2 YFSETQ. The V end was cut by 1 base, the J end by 0 bases, with 19 bases between. The CDR3 runs to 18 residues. The CDR3 loop reads CASSLQSTSKDANYGYTF. The CDR3 nucleotides are TGCGCCAGCAGCTTGCAATCGACTAGCAAAGACGCTAACTATGGCTACACCTTC.

The chain carries TRBV7-8 and TRBJ2-1; the D gene is possibly TRBD2 (5 bases). This CDR3 is 13 amino acids long. V lost 1 base and J lost 14, with 15 bases in between. Germline V gives CDR1 SGHVS, CDR2 FQNEAQ. The DNA for the CDR3 is TGTGCCAGCAGCTTAGGCCCCGGGGAGAGGGAGTTCTTC. Its translation: CASSLGPGEREFF. The complete variable domain, with remaining parts taken from reference TRBV7-8 and TRBJ2-1, reads GAGVSQSPRYKVAKRGQDVALRCDPISGHVSLFWYQQALGQGPEFLTYFQNEAQLDKSGLPSDRFFAERPEGSVSTLKIQRTQQEDSAVYLCASSLGPGEREFFGPGTRLTVL.

This clonotype was seen many times. The V call is TRBV6-5, the J call TRBJ2-3; D is undetermined. Trimming left V 1 base short and J 2 bases short, with 13 bases between. Germline V gene sequence: CDR1 MNHEY, CDR2 SVGAGI. There are 16 residues in the CDR3. CDR3 nucleotide sequence: TGTGCCAGCAGTTACTTTTCAGTCCCGGACACAGATACGCAGTATTTT. This codes for CASSYFSVPDTDTQYF.

This clonotype has a handful of counts. This chain links TRBV7-2 with TRBJ2-7, with 9 bases matching TRBD1. The J segment lost 4 bases and the V segment lost 1 base, leaving 8 bases of the junction unmatched. CDR3 size: 16 residues. In germline, CDR1 is SGHTA, CDR2 FQGNSA. CDR3 nucleotide sequence: TGTGCCAGCAGCTTAGTGGGTACCGGGACAGGGTACGAGCAGTACTTC. Protein sequence: CASSLVGTGTGYEQYF.

The chain joins TRBV12-3 or TRBV12-4 to TRBJ2-3; TRBD1 might be the D (6 bases). Trimming removed 6 bases at V and 6 bases at J, with 19 bases between. This CDR3 is 15 amino acids long. CDR3 DNA sequence: TGTGCCAGCAGCCGCTATGGGGACACGGCCGATACGCAGTATTTT. Amino acids: CASSRYGDTADTQYF.

The chain uses TRBV9 and TRBJ2-1; the D gene is possibly TRBD1 (6 bases). CDR3 length equals 15 residues. Trimming shortened V by 0 bases and J by 2 bases, and 9 bases separated the two germline ends. Germline V gene data show CDR1 as SGDLS and CDR2 as YYNGEE. DNA for the CDR3: TGTGCCAGCAGCGTAGAGGGGGTCACCTACAATGAGCAGTTCTTC. Translating gives CASSVEGVTYNEQFF.

This clonotype was seen a handful of times. The gene calls are TRBV6-5 and TRBJ1-1; TRBD1 might be the D (6 bases). CDR1 and CDR2 from the germline V gene are MNHEY and SVGAGI. This CDR3 is built from 14 residues. Deletions cut 8 bases from V and 1 base from J, with 14 bases between. CDR3 amino acids: CASGRDTENTEAFF. CDR3 in DNA: TGTGCCAGCGGGCGGGACACCGAGAACACTGAAGCTTTCTTT.

The V and J genes are TRBV4-3 and TRBJ2-3; perhaps TRBD2 as D (6 bases). The CDR3 covers 16 residues. Trimming took 0 bases from V and 1 from J, leaving 11 bases between them. The germline V gene encodes CDR1 LGHNA and CDR2 YSLEER. CDR3 protein: CASSQDVAEGTDTQYF. The CDR3 DNA is TGCGCCAGCAGCCAAGATGTAGCGGAGGGCACAGATACGCAGTATTTT.

This clonotype was seen a few times. The chain links TRBV29-1 to TRBJ1-5; 7 bases fit TRBD1. CDR3 size: 15 residues. Per germline, CDR1 SQVTM and CDR2 ANQGSEA. J gave up 6 bases and V 5 bases, and 13 bases lay outside the gene matches. In DNA form, the CDR3 reads TGCAGCGTTCTGGAGCCTGGGACAGTCGGTCAGCCCCAGCATTTT. Its translation: CSVLEPGTVGQPQHF.

In its sample, this clonotype was seen a few times. This rearrangement joins TRBV7-9 to TRBJ2-1; D is undetermined. V dropped 5 bases and J dropped 4 bases, with 15 bases sitting between them. Per the germline V gene, CDR1 is SEHNR and CDR2 is FQNEAQ (reference sequence). The CDR3 sequence is 15 residues long. The CDR3 nucleotides are TGTGCCAGCAGCCCCGGCCAGGTTTCATACAATGAGCAGTTCTTC. Protein sequence: CASSPGQVSYNEQFF.

This clonotype was seen more than once but under ten times. V gene TRBV2 combines with J gene TRBJ2-3, with TRBD2 matching over 7 bases. CDR1 and CDR2 (germline): SNHLY, FYNNEI. The CDR3 consists of 15 residues. The V segment lost 6 bases and the J segment 4 bases; nucleotides outside the gene matches: 10. CDR3 residues: CASRLTSDGADTQYF. The CDR3 nucleotides are TGTGCCAGCAGGCTAACTAGCGATGGGGCAGATACGCAGTATTTT.

A remark on this clonotype: It may be a read error: a sequence one base away is much more abundant. V usage is TRBV10-3 and J usage is TRBJ2-5; 7 bases match TRBD1. From germline, CDR1 is ENHRY and CDR2 SYGVKD. The CDR3 consists of 15 residues. The DNA of the CDR3 is TGTGCCGTCAGTGCCCTAGACAGGGATCAAGAGACCCAGTACTTC. It codes for CAVSALDRDQETQYF.

V and J are TRBV11-2 and TRBJ2-3; D is unclear. CDR1 is SGHAT and CDR2 is FQNNGV in the germline V gene. This CDR3 spans 15 amino acids. The V gene lost 3 bases and the J gene lost 6 bases, with 16 bases spanning the gap. CDR3 region: CASSFGIAKTDTQYF. The CDR3 region has the DNA TGTGCCAGCAGCTTTGGGATAGCCAAGACGGATACGCAGTATTTT.

The gene calls are TRBV15 and TRBJ2-7; tentatively, D is TRBD2 (6 bases). Per the germline V gene, CDR1 is LNHNV and CDR2 is YYDKDF (reference sequence). The CDR3 extends over 14 amino acids. The V and J ends lost 2 bases and 7 bases respectively, with 15 bases between them. This CDR3 is CATSRSRGFGEQYF. The CDR3 DNA sequence: TGTGCCACCAGCAGATCACGGGGGTTTGGGGAGCAGTACTTC.

This clonotype was recorded once. The missing conserved phenylalanine or tryptophan at the end of this CDR3 makes a read error likely. V is TRBV29-1 and J is TRBJ1-1, with TRBD1 as a possible D gene (5 bases). From germline, CDR1 is SQVTM and CDR2 ANQGSEA. Trimming stripped 1 base from V and 5 bases from J, with 14 bases between. This CDR3 contains 14 residues. CDR3 sequence: CSVEVRGPRTEAFL. CDR3 sequence (DNA): TGCAGCGTTGAAGTGAGGGGACCTCGGACTGAAGCTTTCTTA.

This chain links TRBV11-2 with TRBJ2-4; 15 nucleotides agree with TRBD2. This CDR3 has 17 amino acids. V shed 2 bases, J shed 13 bases, and the junction held 12 bases outside the gene matches. Looked up from germline, CDR1 is SGHAT and CDR2 is FQNNGV. The CDR3 nucleotides are TGTGCCAGCAGCTTAAGCCGGACTAGCGGGAGGGCCTACAAGCAGTACTTC. Translated, it gives CASSLSRTSGRAYKQYF.